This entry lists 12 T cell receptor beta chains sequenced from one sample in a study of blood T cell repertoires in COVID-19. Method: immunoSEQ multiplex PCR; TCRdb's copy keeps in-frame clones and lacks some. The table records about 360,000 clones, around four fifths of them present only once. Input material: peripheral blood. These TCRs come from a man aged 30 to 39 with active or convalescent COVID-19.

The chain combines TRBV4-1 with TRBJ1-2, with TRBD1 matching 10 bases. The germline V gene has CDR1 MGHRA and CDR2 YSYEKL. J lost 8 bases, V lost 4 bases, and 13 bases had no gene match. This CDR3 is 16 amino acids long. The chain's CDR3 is CASSRGPGQGMRGYTF. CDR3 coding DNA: TGCGCCAGCAGCCGAGGACCGGGACAGGGGATGAGAGGCTACACCTTC.

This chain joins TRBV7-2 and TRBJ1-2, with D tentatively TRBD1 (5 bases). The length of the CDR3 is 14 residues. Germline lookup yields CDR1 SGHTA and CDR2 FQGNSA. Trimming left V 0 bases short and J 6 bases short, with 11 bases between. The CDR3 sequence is CASSLAGDYHGYTF. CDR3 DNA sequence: TGTGCCAGCAGCTTAGCGGGGGACTACCATGGCTACACCTTC.

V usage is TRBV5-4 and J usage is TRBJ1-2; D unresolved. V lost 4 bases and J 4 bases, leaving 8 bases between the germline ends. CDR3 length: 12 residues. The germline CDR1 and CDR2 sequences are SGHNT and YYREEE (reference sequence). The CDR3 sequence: CASSEAGYGYTF. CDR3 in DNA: TGTGCCAGCAGCGAAGCCGGCTATGGCTACACCTTC.

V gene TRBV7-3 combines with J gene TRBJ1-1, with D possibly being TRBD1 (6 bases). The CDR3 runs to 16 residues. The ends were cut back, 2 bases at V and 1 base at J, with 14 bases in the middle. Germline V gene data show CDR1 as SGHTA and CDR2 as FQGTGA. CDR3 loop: CASSLFRTVGNTEAFF. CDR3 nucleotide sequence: TGTGCCAGCAGCTTATTTAGGACAGTGGGGAACACTGAAGCTTTCTTT. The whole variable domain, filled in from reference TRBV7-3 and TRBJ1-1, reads GAGVSQTPSNKVTEKGKYVELRCDPISGHTALYWYRQSLGQGPEFLIYFQGTGAADDSGLPNDRFFAVRPEGSVSTLKIQRTERGDSAVYLCASSLFRTVGNTEAFFGQGTRLTVV.

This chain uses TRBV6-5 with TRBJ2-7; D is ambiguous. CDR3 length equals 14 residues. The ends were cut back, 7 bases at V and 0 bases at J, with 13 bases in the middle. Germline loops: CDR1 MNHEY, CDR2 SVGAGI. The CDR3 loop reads CASTSGRSSYEQYF. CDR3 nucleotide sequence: TGTGCCAGCACCTCTGGCAGAAGCTCCTACGAGCAGTACTTC.

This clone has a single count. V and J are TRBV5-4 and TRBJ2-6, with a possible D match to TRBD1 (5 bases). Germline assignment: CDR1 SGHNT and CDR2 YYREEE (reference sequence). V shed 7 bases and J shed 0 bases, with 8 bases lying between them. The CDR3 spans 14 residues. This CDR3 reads CASQTGSGANVLTF. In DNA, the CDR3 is TGTGCCAGCCAAACAGGCTCTGGGGCCAACGTCCTGACTTTC.

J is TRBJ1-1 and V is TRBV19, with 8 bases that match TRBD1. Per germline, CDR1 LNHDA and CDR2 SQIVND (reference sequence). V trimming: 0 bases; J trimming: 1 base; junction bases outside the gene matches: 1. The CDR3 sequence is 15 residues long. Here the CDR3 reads CASSIDRGRNTEAFF. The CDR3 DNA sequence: TGTGCCAGTAGTATAGACAGGGGGCGGAACACTGAAGCTTTCTTT.

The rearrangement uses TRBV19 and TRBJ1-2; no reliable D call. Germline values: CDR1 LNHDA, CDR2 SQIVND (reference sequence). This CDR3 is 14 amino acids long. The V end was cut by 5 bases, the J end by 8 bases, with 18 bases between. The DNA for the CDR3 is TGTGCCAGTAGTGCCCCCGAGGCAGCACCCGGCTACACCTTC. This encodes CASSAPEAAPGYTF.

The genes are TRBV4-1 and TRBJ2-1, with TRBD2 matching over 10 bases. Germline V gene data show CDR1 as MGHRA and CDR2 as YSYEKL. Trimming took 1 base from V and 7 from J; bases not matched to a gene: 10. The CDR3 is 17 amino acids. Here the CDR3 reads CASSQGPSGSGENEQFF. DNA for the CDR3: TGCGCCAGCAGCCAAGGGCCTAGCGGGAGTGGAGAAAATGAGCAGTTCTTC.

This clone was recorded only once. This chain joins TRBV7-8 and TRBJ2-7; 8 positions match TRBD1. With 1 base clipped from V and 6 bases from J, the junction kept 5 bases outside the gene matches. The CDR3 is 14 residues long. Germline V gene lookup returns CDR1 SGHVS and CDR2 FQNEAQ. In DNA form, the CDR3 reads TGTGCCAGCAGCTTAGGACAGGGGATAGGCGAGCAGTACTTC. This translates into CASSLGQGIGEQYF.

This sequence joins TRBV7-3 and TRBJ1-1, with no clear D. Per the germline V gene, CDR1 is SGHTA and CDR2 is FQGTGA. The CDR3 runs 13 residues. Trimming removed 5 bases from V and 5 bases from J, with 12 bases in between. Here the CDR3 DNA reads TGTGCCAGCAGCCCCGGAGGCGGGACTGAAGCTTTCTTT. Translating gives CASSPGGGTEAFF. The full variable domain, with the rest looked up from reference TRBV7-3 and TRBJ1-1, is GAGVSQTPSNKVTEKGKYVELRCDPISGHTALYWYRQSLGQGPEFLIYFQGTGAADDSGLPNDRFFAVRPEGSVSTLKIQRTERGDSAVYLCASSPGGGTEAFFGQGTRLTVV.

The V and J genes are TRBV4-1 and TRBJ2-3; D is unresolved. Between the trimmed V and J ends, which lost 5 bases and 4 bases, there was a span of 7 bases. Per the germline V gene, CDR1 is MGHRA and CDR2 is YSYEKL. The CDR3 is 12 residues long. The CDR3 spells CASSILADTQYF. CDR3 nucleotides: TGCGCCAGCAGCATTCTTGCAGATACGCAGTATTTT.